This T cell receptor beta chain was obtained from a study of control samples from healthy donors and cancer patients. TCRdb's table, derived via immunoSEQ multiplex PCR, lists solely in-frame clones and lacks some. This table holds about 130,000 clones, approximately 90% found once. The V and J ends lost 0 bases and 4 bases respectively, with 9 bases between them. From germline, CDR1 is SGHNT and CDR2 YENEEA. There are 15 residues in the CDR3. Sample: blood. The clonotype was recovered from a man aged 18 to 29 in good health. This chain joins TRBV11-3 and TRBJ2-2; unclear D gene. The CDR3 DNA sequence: TGTGCCAGCAGCTTAGATGCCTCGCTCACCGGGGAGCTGTTTTTT. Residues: CASSLDASLTGELFF.